This T cell receptor (beta chain) was sequenced in a study of early T cells in non-severe SARS-CoV-2 infection. Whole-study context: Investigators sequenced bulk RNA drawn from unsorted whole blood, and chains remained unpaired. The study, taken as a whole, reports: Missing private and CD4 specificities, VDJdb matching favored anti-spike CD8 responses.

Germline V CDR1 and CDR2: MDHEN, SYDVKM. The CDR3 is 15 amino acids. V lost 6 bases to trimming and J lost 2 bases, with 17 bases between them. Unique molecular identifiers were affixed to single, distinct cDNA molecules. TCRdb reprocessed the 5' RACE reads via MiXCR and lists one record per CDR3 protein. The sample has approximately 84,000 distinct CDR3 sequences; less than 15% are singletons. As concerns this clonotype: Its target is not known.

The chain joins TRBV28 to TRBJ2-7; D tentatively reads TRBD1 or TRBD2 (5 bases each). Sequenced sample: whole blood. The TCR sequence derives from an adult who was a healthcare worker with PCR-confirmed SARS-CoV-2 infection or an uninfected control (not recorded which). CDR3 amino acids: CASRPDLGETYEQYF. The DNA of the CDR3 is TGTGCCAGCAGACCTGATCTGGGGGAGACCTACGAGCAGTACTTC. Full variable domain (missing parts from reference TRBV28 and TRBJ2-7): DVKVTQSSRYLVKRTGEKVFLECVQDMDHENMFWYRQDPGLGLRLIYFSYDVKMKEKGDIPEGYSVSREKKERFSLILESASTNQTSMYLCASRPDLGETYEQYFGPGTRLTVT.